This T cell receptor delta chain appears in the sequencing data of a study of delta chains in infants with herpesvirus infections. Study overall: The search targeted a public fetal Vdelta1/Vgamma8 clonotype after postnatal CMV infection. Study-level findings and limits: The public clonotype appeared only at the first post-infection time point. About 20% of the 18 CMV-infected infants carried the public Vdelta1 clonotype, including one congenital. Public-clonotype frequency seemingly fell with older age at infection.

PBMC RNA was reverse transcribed using gamma-chain- and delta-chain-specific primers. TCRdb re-identified clones in the RT-PCR reads via CATT. This sample carries 1,300 to 1,500 delta-chain clones, approximately 30% of them seen once, and the ten largest clones take more than 8%. In its sample, this clone ranks as large. No antigen is known for it. V was clipped by 0 bases and J by 0 bases; unmatched bases: 11. The length of the CDR3 is 22 residues. Germline CDR1 GEAIGNYY, CDR2 EKD. Sequencing was performed on peripheral blood, taken at time point 1 of longitudinal follow-up. The chain recombines TRDV2 with TRDJ3; TRDD3 matches 12 bases. The clonotype was recovered from a human donor who was a Ugandan infant, either HIV-exposed or HIV-unexposed (not recorded which). The CDR3 coding sequence is TGTGCCTGTGACACCCAATGGCTGGGGGATACGTCAAGCTCCTGGGACACCCGACAGATGTTTTTC. This encodes CACDTQWLGDTSSSWDTRQMFF.